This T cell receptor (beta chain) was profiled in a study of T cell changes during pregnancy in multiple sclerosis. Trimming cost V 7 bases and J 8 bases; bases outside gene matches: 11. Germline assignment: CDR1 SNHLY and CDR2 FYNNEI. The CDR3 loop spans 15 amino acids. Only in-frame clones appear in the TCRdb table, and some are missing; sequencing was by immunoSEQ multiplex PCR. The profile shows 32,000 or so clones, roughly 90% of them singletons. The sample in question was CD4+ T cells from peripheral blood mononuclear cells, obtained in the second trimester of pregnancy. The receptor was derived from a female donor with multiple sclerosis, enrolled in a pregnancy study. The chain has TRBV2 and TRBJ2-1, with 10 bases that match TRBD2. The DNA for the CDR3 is TGTGCCAGCATGGATAGCGGGAGGCCGGGGTATGAGCAGTTCTTC. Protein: CASMDSGRPGYEQFF.